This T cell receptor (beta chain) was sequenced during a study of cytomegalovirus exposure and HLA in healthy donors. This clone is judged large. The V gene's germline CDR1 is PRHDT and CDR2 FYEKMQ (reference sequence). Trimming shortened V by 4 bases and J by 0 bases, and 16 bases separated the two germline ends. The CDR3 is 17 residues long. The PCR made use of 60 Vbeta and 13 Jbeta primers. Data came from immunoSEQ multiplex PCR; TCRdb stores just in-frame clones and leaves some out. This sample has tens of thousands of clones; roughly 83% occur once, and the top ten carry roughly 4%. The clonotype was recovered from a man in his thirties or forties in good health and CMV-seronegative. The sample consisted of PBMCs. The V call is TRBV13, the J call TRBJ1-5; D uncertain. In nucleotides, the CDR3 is TGTGCCAGCAGCTCCCCCCCGAGCTACAGTAGCAATCAGCCCCAGCATTTT. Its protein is CASSSPPSYSSNQPQHF.